This T cell receptor beta chain was sequenced in a study of T cells after yellow fever vaccination. Study observations and caveats: Subsequent booster samples again held most clones from primary vaccination (less than 98% CD4, 88% CD8).

This CDR3 has 14 amino acids. The V gene lost 6 bases and the J gene lost 4 bases, with 16 bases spanning the gap. Regarding this clonotype: Its antigen is not known.

One entry per CDR3 protein, called by TCRdb with MiXCR from the 5' RACE reads. The sample gives 450,000 to 550,000 distinct CDR3 sequences, about 19% of which show up once; 13% to 15% is in the top ten. The sample was PBMCs, taken 15 days after the yellow fever booster vaccination. The clonotype comes from a man aged 25 to 40 who received the YFV17D yellow fever vaccine. The gene calls are TRBV12-3 or TRBV12-4 and TRBJ2-7, with D unresolved. DNA for the CDR3: TGTGCCAGCAGCTTACCGGGCTCTGGGTACGAGCAGTACTTC. Translated, it gives CASSLPGSGYEQYF.